This TCR beta chain was identified during a study of glioma-infiltrating T cells. Findings and caveats of the study: Tissue and blood shared very few CDR3 sequences. Above-expected tissue-blood divergence occurred in all gliomas, most in low-grade ones.

TCR alpha and beta CDR3 regions were amplified from RNA using iRepertoire nested multiplex PCR. Input was about 95-400 ng of tissue mRNA or PBMC total RNA. TCRdb reprocessed the multiplex PCR reads via MiXCR and lists one record per CDR3 protein. The sample records about 140,000 distinct CDR3 sequences, more than 35% being singletons. Concerning this clonotype: No antigen is known for it.

The CDR3 has 12 amino acids. The V and J ends lost 11 bases and 4 bases respectively, with 13 bases between them. Germline V gene data show CDR1 as ENHRY and CDR2 as SYGVKD. The chain recombines TRBV10-3 with TRBJ2-3; D is possibly TRBD2 (5 bases). The clonotype was recovered from a human donor with low-grade glioma or glioblastoma, undergoing nonglioma brain surgery, or in good health (not recorded which). The sequenced material came from glioma tissue, nonneoplastic brain tissue, or PBMCs (not recorded which). The CDR3 DNA reads as TGTGCCGCGTCTTCCGGGGCAGATACGCAGTATTTT. This sequence encodes CAASSGADTQYF.